These 3 T cell receptor beta chains originate from one sample sequenced in a study of blood T cell repertoires in COVID-19 (dated by TCRdb to the early 2020s). The library was produced with the immunoSEQ multiplex PCR assay. TCRdb took over this immuneACCESS table, retaining in-frame rearrangements with V and J assigned. Such tables are incomplete; in checked studies, under half of the missing clones stem from an unresolved V gene, and the remainder is unexplained. For this sample the table gives about 190,000 clones, of which around nine tenths were detected only once. Clones ranked in the top ten supply around 6.6% of the sample. The material sequenced was peripheral blood. These receptors all stem from a woman aged 40 to 50 who had recovered from COVID-19.

The chain combines TRBV28 with TRBJ2-5; 10 bases are a match to TRBD2. The V gene's germline CDR1 is MDHEN and CDR2 SYDVKM. J lost 5 bases, V lost 3 bases, and 9 bases had no gene match. The CDR3 sequence is 16 residues long. The CDR3 region has the DNA TGTGCCAGCAGTTTGGGGGGGGCTAGCGGGAGCGAGACCCAGTACTTC. It codes for CASSLGGASGSETQYF.

The chain couples TRBV7-3 to TRBJ2-1, with 8 bases aligning to TRBD2. V gave up 3 bases and J gave up 3 bases; unmatched junction bases: 1. CDR3 length: 14 amino acids. The germline V gene has CDR1 SGHTA and CDR2 FQGTGA. Here the CDR3 DNA reads TGTGCCAGCAGCTTCACTAGCGGCTACAATGAGCAGTTCTTC. This gives the protein CASSFTSGYNEQFF.

This CDR3 is CASSRDRDGEKLFF. The CDR3 coding sequence is TGTGCCAGCTCACGAGACAGGGATGGCGAAAAACTGTTTTTT. This rearrangement joins TRBV18 to TRBJ1-4; 7 positions match TRBD1. This CDR3 region has 14 residues. Germline lookup yields CDR1 KGHSH and CDR2 LQKENI. With 4 bases clipped from V and 8 bases from J, the junction kept 7 bases outside the gene matches. The full variable domain, rest sourced from reference TRBV18 and TRBJ1-4, is NAGVMQNPRHLVRRRGQEARLRCSPMKGHSHVYWYRQLPEEGLKFMVYLQKENIIDESGMPKERFSAEFPKEGPSILRIQQVVRGDSAAYFCASSRDRDGEKLFFGSGTQLSVL.